This T cell receptor (beta chain) was observed in a study of T cells in Graves' hyperthyroidism and ophthalmopathy. This clonotype was detected many times. The TCR beta CDR3 regions underwent amplification using RNA transcripts as the source. The HTBI primer set was used in a first-round RT-PCR of the TCR CDR3. TCRdb re-derived calls from the multiplex PCR reads in MiXCR, one entry per CDR3 protein. The profile shows 500,000 to 700,000 distinct CDR3 sequences, over 15% of them singletons. The germline V gene has CDR1 SNHLY and CDR2 FYNNEI. Trimming cost V 6 bases and J 1 base, with 7 bases left between them. The CDR3 totals 12 residues.

This sequence was found in a woman in her late teens or twenties with Graves' hyperthyroidism. Sequences were obtained from blood. The chain is built from TRBV2 and TRBJ2-7; unclear D gene. For the CDR3, the DNA is TGTGCCAGCAGGAAACAATCCTACGAGCAGTACTTC. This codes for CASRKQSYEQYF.